This section outlines one TCR beta chain sequence together with its context. Its antigen is currently not known. Base qualities are not at hand, and no much larger clone is one base apart. For sequencing of the TCRbeta CDR3 region, genomic DNA was extracted from the sorted cells. The immunoSEQ Assay was used for sequencing of TCRbeta CDR3 regions. Held by TCRdb, this immuneACCESS table contains in-frame sequences only and omits some clones. Under half of the omission traces to an unresolved V gene where checked; the cause of the rest is unknown. Counted in this sample were about 13,000 clones; about 87% of them appeared once. Under 30% of the sample comes from the top ten. The sample belongs to a study of OX40 agonist ivuxolimab in advanced cancers. For context, the study as a whole: Ivuxolimab was an agonistic, fully human IgG2 monoclonal antibody directed against OX40 (CD134), a costimulatory receptor. Intravenous ivuxolimab was administered to patients every 2 weeks at six dose levels: 0.01, 0.1, 0.3, 1.5, 3 and 10 mg/kg. Of the 50 to 55 patients in dose escalation, around 19 had hepatocellular carcinoma, about 15 had melanoma, 9 had renal cell carcinoma and 9 had head and neck cancer. A male proportion of 82.7% and a mean age of around 60 years, ranging from 23 to 79, were recorded for the dose-escalation cohort. Prior anti-PD-1, anti-PD-L1 or anti-CTLA-4 therapy was permitted, and checkpoint inhibitors had been received by 30% to 40% of dose-escalation patients. Partial responses were achieved by three dose-escalation patients, of whom one had hepatocellular carcinoma and two had cutaneous melanoma. Peripheral TCRbeta sequencing aimed to test whether ivuxolimab altered TCR sequence diversity and caused clonal T-cell expansion. The paper covers the monotherapy dose-escalation part of the phase I ivuxolimab trial, which included N ≈ 57 patients.

Study-level results and caveats: Clonal expansion of both CD4+ and CD8+ blood T cells was observed from baseline to week 6 at doses 0.1 to 3.0 mg/kg. In the 0.1-3.0 mg/kg groups, partial responders were among the patients with the lowest normalized peripheral clonal expansion, particularly in CD8+ T cells. On average, CD8+ T cells showed more expanded clones than CD4+ T cells after ivuxolimab. Antigen specificity was not determined for the clonally expanded peripheral T cells. Low levels of normalized T-cell clonal expansion were also seen in some patients who did not respond.

Patients with autoimmune disease history or receiving systemic immunosuppression were excluded from the trial. Peripheral blood for TCR sequencing was collected from all dose cohorts at baseline, on cycle 4 day 1, and on cycle 7 day 1. Samples came from an open-label, multicenter, first-in-human phase I dose-escalation trial of ivuxolimab. Adults with locally advanced or metastatic melanoma, renal cell, hepatocellular, or head and neck squamous cell carcinoma were enrolled in the trial. Before TCR sequencing, CD4+ and CD8+ T cells were separately sorted from peripheral blood. The sample here was CD4+ or CD8+ T cells sorted from blood, taken in a trial of the OX40 agonist ivuxolimab. The source is an adult with an advanced solid tumor such as melanoma, head and neck, liver or kidney cancer.

The sequenced DNA: TGTGCCAGCATGGGACAACCGTCCTACGAGCAGTACTTC. Its product reads: CASMGQPSYEQYF. The chain joins TRBV28 to TRBJ2-7; the D gene is perhaps TRBD1, on 6 matching bases. The germline V gene supplies CDR1 MDHEN and CDR2 SYDVKM. V sheds 7 bases and J sheds 1 base, leaving 11 bases between their ends. The CDR3, from cysteine to phenylalanine, totals 13 residues. The CDR3 DNA has 39 bases and is translated from base 1.